Below are 14 T cell receptor beta chains sequenced from a single sample in a study of shared T cell receptors in the human thymus. TCRdb's copy holds only in-frame clones and misses some; the assay was immunoSEQ multiplex PCR. The table lists about 710,000 clones, around 87% of them singletons. These data were also filed under a second study, of human thymus T cells.

The sample was thymocytes. The receptors here all came from a boy younger than two with a congenital heart defect.

The gene calls are TRBV30 and TRBJ2-7; D is possibly TRBD2 (5 bases). Trimming took 0 bases from V and 5 from J, leaving 11 bases between them. Germline V gene lookup returns CDR1 GTSNPN and CDR2 SVGIG (reference sequence). The CDR3 totals 13 residues. DNA for the CDR3: TGTGCCTGGAGTGTAGGACTCTCGAACGAGCAGTACTTC. Amino acid sequence: CAWSVGLSNEQYF.

About this clone: The sample contains more than one DNA sequence encoding this CDR3. This sequence joins TRBV5-1 and TRBJ1-6; D call uncertain. Germline V gene data show CDR1 as SGHRS and CDR2 as YFSETQ. Trimming took off 0 bases at V and 6 bases at J, with 10 bases between the two ends. There are 15 residues in the CDR3. The CDR3 nucleotides are TGCGCCAGCAGCTTGGAGGGAGGGCCTAATTCACCCCTCCACTTT. Encoded protein: CASSLEGGPNSPLHF.

V usage is TRBV30 and J usage is TRBJ1-5; 10 bases match TRBD1. The CDR3 totals 17 residues. With V trimmed by 0 bases and J by 6 bases, 11 bases remained unmatched. Germline V gives CDR1 GTSNPN, CDR2 SVGIG (reference sequence). The CDR3 DNA reads as TGTGCCTGGAGTGTCGCCCAGGACAGGGGGATAATTCAGCCCCAGCATTTT. This gives the protein CAWSVAQDRGIIQPQHF. Using reference TRBV30 and TRBJ1-5 for the parts outside the CDR3, the full variable domain is SQTIHQWPATLVQPVGSPLSLECTVEGTSNPNLYWYRQAAGRGLQLLFYSVGIGQISSEVPQNLSASRPQDRQFILSSKKLLLSDSGFYLCAWSVAQDRGIIQPQHFGDGTRLSIL.

As for this clone: In this CDR3 the conserved last residue, phenylalanine or tryptophan, is missing, so a read error is likely. This chain joins TRBV4-2 and TRBJ1-5; D is unresolved. The CDR3 length is 15 residues. V lost 3 bases, J lost 4 bases, and 13 bases lay in between. Germline V lookup: CDR1 LGHNA, CDR2 YNFKEQ. The CDR3 spells CASSQNTQANQPQHL. CDR3 coding DNA: TGTGCCAGCAGCCAGAACACTCAGGCAAATCAGCCCCAGCATCTT.

The genes are TRBV15 and TRBJ1-6, with 10 bases matching TRBD1. V was pared by 5 bases and J by 10 bases, with 8 bases of the junction left unmatched. Per the germline V gene, CDR1 is LNHNV and CDR2 is YYDKDF (reference sequence). The length of the CDR3 is 15 residues. CDR3 coding DNA: TGTGCCACCAGCTGGAACCGGGACAGGGGATCACCCCTCCACTTT. It specifies CATSWNRDRGSPLHF.

For the CDR3, the DNA is TGTGCCAGCAGCCCAGGACAGAGAAAGATCTACGAGCAGTACTTC. Amino acid sequence: CASSPGQRKIYEQYF. The J gene is TRBJ2-7, the V gene TRBV14, with D possibly matching TRBD1 (6 bases). The ends were cut back, 4 bases at V and 3 bases at J, with 16 bases in the middle. Germline CDR1 and CDR2: SGHDN and FVKESK. The CDR3 has 15 amino acids. Looking up the rest from reference TRBV14 and TRBJ2-7 gives the full variable domain: EAGVTQFPSHSVIEKGQTVTLRCDPISGHDNLYWYRRVMGKEIKFLLHFVKESKQDESGMPNNRFLAERTGGTYSTLKVQPAELEDSGVYFCASSPGQRKIYEQYFGPGTRLTVT.

The J gene is TRBJ2-7, the V gene TRBV6-5; TRBD2 matches at 8 bases. The CDR3 extends over 15 amino acids. V shed 2 bases and J 7 bases; nucleotides not matched to a gene: 10. CDR1 is MNHEY and CDR2 is SVGAGI in the germline V gene. DNA of the CDR3: TGTGCCAGCAGTTACACAGGAGCGGGAGATTGTGAGCAGTACTTC. Translation: CASSYTGAGDCEQYF.

V usage is TRBV14 and J usage is TRBJ2-7; 11 bases are shared with TRBD1. The J segment lost 6 bases and the V segment lost 5 bases, leaving 9 bases of the junction unmatched. This CDR3 contains 15 residues. The germline CDR1 and CDR2 sequences are SGHDN and FVKESK. The CDR3 bases are TGTGCCAGCAGCGTCCGGGACAGGGGGTCTTCCGAGCAGTACTTC. This sequence encodes CASSVRDRGSSEQYF.

This clone was observed a handful of times. This chain links TRBV11-2 with TRBJ1-3; 7 bases match TRBD1. The length of the CDR3 is 16 residues. Germline CDR1 is SGHAT and CDR2 is FQNNGV. The trim removed 7 bases at V and 0 bases at J, leaving 9 bases unmatched. The CDR3 reads CASTLTGTSSGNTIYF. The DNA for the CDR3 is TGTGCCAGCACCCTGACAGGGACATCCTCTGGAAACACCATATATTTT.

This chain uses TRBV5-1 with TRBJ2-1, with a possible D match to TRBD1 (6 bases). This CDR3 region has 15 residues. V lost 5 bases and J 5 bases, leaving 17 bases between the germline ends. The V gene's germline CDR1 is SGHRS and CDR2 YFSETQ. The CDR3 region is CASRLDRSPDNEQFF. The CDR3 nucleotides read TGCGCCAGCAGGCTGGACAGATCCCCCGACAATGAGCAGTTCTTC.

This chain connects TRBV5-1 to TRBJ2-3; 7 bases fit TRBD2. The CDR3 extends over 15 amino acids. V lost 5 bases to trimming and J lost 2 bases; unmatched junction nucleotides: 8. Germline CDR1 reads SGHRS; CDR2 reads YFSETQ. Here the CDR3 DNA reads TGCGCCAGCAGAAGGATAGCGGGTACCACAGATACGCAGTATTTT. Protein: CASRRIAGTTDTQYF. Full variable domain (missing parts from reference TRBV5-1 and TRBJ2-3): KAGVTQTPRYLIKTRGQQVTLSCSPISGHRSVSWYQQTPGQGLQFLFEYFSETQRNKGNFPGRFSGRQFSNSRSEMNVSTLELGDSALYLCASRRIAGTTDTQYFGPGTRLTVL.

This chain uses TRBV28 with TRBJ2-3; 7 nucleotides agree with TRBD1. The germline V gene encodes CDR1 MDHEN and CDR2 SYDVKM. Trimming removed 4 bases from V and 3 bases from J; junction bases left unmatched: 10. This CDR3 spans 16 amino acids. CDR3 coding DNA: TGTGCCAGCAGTTCCAGCTCGGGACAGCAGACAGATACGCAGTATTTT. This translates into CASSSSSGQQTDTQYF.

V usage is TRBV7-6 and J usage is TRBJ2-7, with 7 bases that match TRBD1. The CDR3 covers 17 residues. V trimming: 1 base; J trimming: 0 bases; junction bases outside the gene matches: 9. CDR1 SGHVS and CDR2 FNYEAQ come from the germline V gene. CDR3 residues: CASSLGPGQASSYEQYF. In DNA form, the CDR3 reads TGTGCCAGCAGCTTAGGCCCAGGACAGGCTAGCTCCTACGAGCAGTACTTC.

The chain has TRBV7-2 and TRBJ1-4; D is ambiguous. With 4 bases removed from V and 10 bases from J, the gap between germline ends came to 13 bases. This CDR3 comprises 13 residues. From germline, CDR1 is SGHTA and CDR2 FQGNSA. The CDR3 bases are TGTGCCAGCAGCTCTCCTCAGGAGGTAAAACTGTTTTTT. It is translated as CASSSPQEVKLFF.